One and the same sample provided the 16 T cell receptor beta chains below, sequenced in a study of blood T cells in healthy people across ages (dated by TCRdb to between 2014 and 2017). Library preparation was by 5' RACE. Instrument used: Illumina HiSeq 2500. A second PCR of about 6 to 12 cycles was run with a J-beta primer mix and a sample-barcoded 5' primer. TCRdb itself trimmed the public reads at Q25 with fastp, ran MiXCR and retained productive beta chains. Rows are unified per CDR3 protein, each entry keeping the most common DNA and genes. The sample table lists 1.5 million to 2 million distinct CDR3 sequences, 40% to 55% of them with a count of one. The top ten clones comprise around 2.1% of the sample. Sequencing input: blood. The receptors were gathered from a woman aged 40 to 50 in good health.

This sequence joins TRBV4-3 and TRBJ2-3; tentatively, D is TRBD1 or TRBD2 (6 bases each). Trimming shortened V by 3 bases and J by 6 bases, and 16 bases separated the two germline ends. The CDR3 has 15 amino acids. Germline loops: CDR1 LGHNA, CDR2 YSLEER. The CDR3: CASSQRTGARDTQYF. CDR3 coding DNA: TGCGCCAGCAGCCAGCGGACGGGGGCTCGGGATACGCAGTATTTT.

The chain recombines TRBV7-9 with TRBJ1-6, with TRBD1 as a possible D gene (5 bases). Deletions cut 1 base from V and 7 bases from J, with 11 bases between. Germline V gene lookup returns CDR1 SEHNR and CDR2 FQNEAQ (reference sequence). The CDR3 totals 15 residues. Here the CDR3 DNA reads TGTGCCAGCAGCTTAGGGGCGGCAGGGAATTCACCCCTCCACTTT. The encoded protein is CASSLGAAGNSPLHF. The full variable domain, with the rest looked up from reference TRBV7-9 and TRBJ1-6, is DTGVSQNPRHKITKRGQNVTFRCDPISEHNRLYWYRQTLGQGPEFLTYFQNEAQLEKSRLLSDRFSAERPKGSFSTLEIQRTEQGDSAMYLCASSLGAAGNSPLHFGNGTRLTVT.

The chain recombines TRBV20-1 with TRBJ1-2; D gene ambiguous. The CDR3 length is 12 residues. Trimming cost V 2 bases and J 3 bases, with 7 bases left between them. CDR1 is DFQATT and CDR2 is SNEGSKA in the germline V gene (reference sequence). The chain's CDR3 is CSARHSDYGYTF. CDR3 in DNA: TGCAGTGCTAGACACAGTGACTATGGCTACACCTTC.

The V and J genes are TRBV16 and TRBJ1-1; 8 bases agree with TRBD1. The CDR3 contains 14 residues. Germline CDR1 and CDR2: KGHSY and FQNENV. The V and J ends lost 6 bases and 5 bases, in that order; junction bases with no gene match: 8. This CDR3 reads CASSPGQGLTEAFF. Here the CDR3 DNA reads TGTGCCAGCAGTCCCGGACAGGGACTTACTGAAGCTTTCTTT.

The V gene is TRBV20-1, the J gene TRBJ2-3; D is uncertain. Trimming cost V 1 base and J 6 bases, with 20 bases left between them. From germline, CDR1 is DFQATT and CDR2 SNEGSKA (reference sequence). There are 16 residues in the CDR3. CDR3 loop: CSARVTPGSIGDTQYF. CDR3 DNA sequence: TGCAGTGCTAGAGTCACTCCGGGCTCCATTGGCGATACGCAGTATTTT.

This sequence joins TRBV5-1 and TRBJ1-1; D gene unclear. V was clipped by 3 bases and J by 5 bases, with 11 bases between them. The CDR3 consists of 13 residues. CDR1 is SGHRS, CDR2 YFSETQ, per germline. CDR3 DNA: TGCGCCAGCAGCTCAACCGTCGTAACTGAAGCTTTCTTT. This codes for CASSSTVVTEAFF.

The chain recombines TRBV28 with TRBJ1-2; a weak D match, TRBD1 (6 bases). CDR1 is MDHEN and CDR2 is SYDVKM in the germline V gene. Between the trimmed V and J ends, which lost 8 bases and 4 bases, there was a span of 11 bases. The CDR3 length is 12 residues. The CDR3 reads CASGGSLYGYTF. The CDR3 region has the DNA TGTGCCAGCGGGGGCAGCCTCTATGGCTACACCTTC.

This chain joins TRBV4-2 and TRBJ2-7; 7 positions match TRBD1. This CDR3 is built from 15 residues. V lost 3 bases, J lost 6 bases, and 11 bases stayed unmatched. Germline CDR1 is LGHNA and CDR2 is YNFKEQ. CDR3 residues: CASSQKRQGVREQYF. In DNA, the CDR3 is TGTGCCAGCAGCCAGAAGCGCCAGGGGGTCCGCGAGCAGTACTTC.

Remarks on this clonotype: Relative to the germline gene, one junction end is altered; a read error may explain this. V gene TRBV11-2 combines with J gene TRBJ2-3, with TRBD2 identical over 9 bases. The CDR3 loop spans 14 amino acids. Germline V gene lookup returns CDR1 SGHAT and CDR2 FQNNGV. The CDR3 nucleotides read TGTGTCAGCAGCTTAAAGCGGGGGGTCGGGACGCAGTATTTT. This sequence encodes CVSSLKRGVGTQYF. The full variable domain, its missing parts supplied by reference TRBV11-2 and TRBJ2-3, is EAGVAQSPRYKIIEKRQSVAFWCNPISGHATLYWYQQILGQGPKLLIQFQNNGVVDDSQLPKDRFSAERLKGVDSTLKIQPAKLEDSAVYLCVSSLKRGVGTQYFGPGTRLTVL.

This chain uses TRBV13 with TRBJ2-1; TRBD2 agrees at 14 bases. The V segment lost 0 bases and the J segment 2 bases; nucleotides outside the gene matches: 9. Looked up from germline, CDR1 is PRHDT and CDR2 is FYEKMQ (reference sequence). The CDR3 runs 20 residues. Here the CDR3 DNA reads TGTGCCAGCAGCTTAGGCCCGGGACTAGCGGGGGCCCCTCCCTACAATGAGCAGTTCTTC. Translation: CASSLGPGLAGAPPYNEQFF.

This clonotype has just one count. One junction end does not reproduce the germline sequence, and a read error may be involved. The chain employs TRBV5-1 and TRBJ1-1; 7 nucleotides line up with TRBD1. The CDR3 covers 14 residues. Germline CDR1 SGHRS, CDR2 YFSETQ. The CDR3 reads CASSPGTDISEAFF. The CDR3 DNA follows: TGCGCCAGCAGTCCCGGGACAGATATATCTGAGGCTTTCTTT.

This clonotype was found a few times. This sequence joins TRBV7-9 and TRBJ2-4; 10 nucleotides line up with TRBD2. This CDR3 has 16 residues. V was pared by 5 bases and J by 2 bases, with 6 bases of the junction left unmatched. Germline CDR1 reads SEHNR; CDR2 reads FQNEAQ (reference sequence). The CDR3 protein is CASSPPSGGTKNIQYF. In nucleotides, the CDR3 is TGTGCCAGCAGCCCCCCTAGCGGGGGAACCAAAAACATTCAGTACTTC.

The chain is built from TRBV7-2 and TRBJ2-3, with TRBD2 identical over 11 bases. V lost 1 base and J lost 2; bases outside the gene matches: 11. The CDR3 length is 19 residues. Germline-derived CDR1 and CDR2 are SGHTA and FQGNSA. The CDR3 sequence: CASSLGRPRLAGFTDTQYF. The CDR3 DNA follows: TGTGCCAGCAGCTTAGGCAGGCCCAGACTAGCGGGGTTCACAGATACGCAGTATTTT. The variable domain in full, with the rest retrieved from reference TRBV7-2 and TRBJ2-3, is GAGVSQSPSNKVTEKGKDVELRCDPISGHTALYWYRQSLGQGLEFLIYFQGNSAPDKSGLPSDRFSAERTGGSVSTLTIQRTQQEDSAVYLCASSLGRPRLAGFTDTQYFGPGTRLTVL.

Worth noting for this clonotype: The junction and the germline gene differ at one end; a read error may be behind it. The V call is TRBV12-3 or TRBV12-4, the J call TRBJ1-6; no definite D call. This CDR3 is built from 14 residues. CDR3 sequence: CASRLGGFASPLHF. The CDR3 DNA follows: TGTGCCAGCAGATTAGGAGGGTTTGCTTCACCCCTCCACTTT.

The chain has TRBV5-1 and TRBJ2-5; 10 nucleotides line up with TRBD2. With V trimmed by 4 bases and J by 1 base, 4 bases remained unmatched. Per germline, CDR1 SGHRS and CDR2 YFSETQ. CDR3 length: 15 residues. This CDR3 is CASSVSGGPQETQYF. The CDR3 DNA sequence: TGCGCCAGCAGCGTTAGCGGGGGGCCCCAAGAGACCCAGTACTTC.

The V gene is TRBV4-3, the J gene TRBJ2-1; 7 bases line up with TRBD1. V lost 6 bases and J lost 2; bases outside the gene matches: 10. This CDR3 spans 16 amino acids. CDR1 and CDR2 (germline): LGHNA, YSLEER. The CDR3 nucleotides read TGCGCCAGCAGGTCCACCGGGACAGTGACCTACAATGAGCAGTTCTTC. Amino acids: CASRSTGTVTYNEQFF.